This T cell receptor beta chain was obtained from a study of T-cell reconstitution after alpha-beta-depleted transplantation in children. During its preparation, the TCRbeta library received unique molecular identifiers. TCRdb analysed the PCR reads with MiXCR anew, one entry per CDR3 protein. The table records approximately 510,000 distinct CDR3 sequences, around 17% of them present only once. Germline V lookup: CDR1 MDHEN, CDR2 SYDVKM. The length of the CDR3 is 15 residues. With V trimmed by 0 bases and J by 4 bases, 1 base remained unmatched. The V gene is TRBV28, the J gene TRBJ1-5, with 9 bases fitting TRBD1. The sample in question was PBMCs from the stem cell graft donor, obtained from the stem cell graft. This TCR came from a human donor who donated a stem cell graft to a child with acute lymphoblastic leukemia. The CDR3 DNA sequence: TGTGCCAGCAGTTTATGGGGACAGGGTAATCAGCCCCAGCATTTT. It is translated as CASSLWGQGNQPQHF.